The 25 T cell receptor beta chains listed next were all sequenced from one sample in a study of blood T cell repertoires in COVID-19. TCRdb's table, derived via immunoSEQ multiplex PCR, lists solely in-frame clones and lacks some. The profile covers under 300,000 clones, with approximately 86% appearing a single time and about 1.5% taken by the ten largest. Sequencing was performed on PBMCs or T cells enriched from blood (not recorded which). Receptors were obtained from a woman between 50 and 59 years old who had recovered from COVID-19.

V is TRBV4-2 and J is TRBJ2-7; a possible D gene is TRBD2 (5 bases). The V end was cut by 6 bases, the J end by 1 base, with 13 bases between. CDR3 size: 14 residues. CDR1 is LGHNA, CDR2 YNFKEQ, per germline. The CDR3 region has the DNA TGTGCCAGCAGTCGAGGACGGGATTCCTACGAGCAGTACTTC. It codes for CASSRGRDSYEQYF.

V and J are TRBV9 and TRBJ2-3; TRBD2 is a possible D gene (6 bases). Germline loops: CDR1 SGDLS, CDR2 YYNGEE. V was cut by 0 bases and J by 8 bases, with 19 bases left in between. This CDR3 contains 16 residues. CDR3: CASSVEGGVAQGTQYF. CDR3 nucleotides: TGTGCCAGCAGCGTAGAGGGCGGGGTCGCCCAGGGTACGCAGTATTTT.

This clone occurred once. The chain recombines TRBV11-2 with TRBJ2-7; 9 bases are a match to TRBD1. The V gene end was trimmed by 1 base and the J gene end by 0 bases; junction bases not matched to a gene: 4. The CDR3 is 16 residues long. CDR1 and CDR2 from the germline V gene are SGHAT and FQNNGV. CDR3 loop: CASSLGNRGPSYEQYF. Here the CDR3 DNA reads TGTGCCAGCAGCTTAGGAAACAGGGGGCCCTCCTACGAGCAGTACTTC.

CDR3 protein: CASSFTGSTEAFF. Here the CDR3 DNA reads TGTGCCAGCAGCTTCACAGGGAGCACTGAAGCTTTCTTT. This rearrangement joins TRBV5-5 to TRBJ1-1, with D possibly matching TRBD1 (6 bases). V lost 2 bases, J lost 4 bases, and 9 bases lay in between. CDR1 SGHKS and CDR2 YYEKEE come from the germline V gene (reference sequence). The CDR3 is 13 amino acids.

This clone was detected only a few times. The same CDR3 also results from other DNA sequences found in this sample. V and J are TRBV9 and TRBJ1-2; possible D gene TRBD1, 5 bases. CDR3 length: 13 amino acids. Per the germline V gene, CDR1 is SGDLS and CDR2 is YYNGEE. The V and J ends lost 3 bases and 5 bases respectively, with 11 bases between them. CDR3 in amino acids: CASSADNEYGYTF. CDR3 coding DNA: TGTGCCAGCAGCGCGGACAACGAATATGGCTACACCTTC.

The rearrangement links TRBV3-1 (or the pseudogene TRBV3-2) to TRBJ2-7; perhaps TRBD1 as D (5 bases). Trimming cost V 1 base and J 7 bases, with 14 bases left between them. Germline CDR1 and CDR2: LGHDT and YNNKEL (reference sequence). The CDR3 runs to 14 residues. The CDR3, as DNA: TGTGCCAGCAGCCAAGGAGAATCTAGGGGAGAGCAGTACTTC. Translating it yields CASSQGESRGEQYF.

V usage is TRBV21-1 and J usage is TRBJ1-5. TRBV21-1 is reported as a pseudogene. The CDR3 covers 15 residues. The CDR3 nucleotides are TGTGCCAGCAGCAAAGCGCGGGCAGCCAATCAGCCCCAGCATTTT. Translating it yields CASSKARAANQPQHF.

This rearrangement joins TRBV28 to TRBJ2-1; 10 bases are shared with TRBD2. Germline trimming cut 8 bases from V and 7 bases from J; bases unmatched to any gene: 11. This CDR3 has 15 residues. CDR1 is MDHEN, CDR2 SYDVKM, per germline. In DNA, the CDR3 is TGTGCCAGCTCGACCCTTCTAGCGGGAGTTAATGAGCAGTTCTTC. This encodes CASSTLLAGVNEQFF.

For the CDR3, the DNA is TGTGCCAGCTCAGCCGGGACTAATGAAAAACTGTTTTTT. This codes for CASSAGTNEKLFF. The chain recombines TRBV18 with TRBJ1-4; D remains ambiguous. Trimming took 5 bases from V and 2 from J, leaving 6 bases between them. Per germline, CDR1 KGHSH and CDR2 LQKENI. The CDR3 consists of 13 residues.

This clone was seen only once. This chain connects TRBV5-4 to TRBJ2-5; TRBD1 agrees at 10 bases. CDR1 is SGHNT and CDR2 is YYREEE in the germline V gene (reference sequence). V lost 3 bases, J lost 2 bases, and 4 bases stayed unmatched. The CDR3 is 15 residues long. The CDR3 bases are TGTGCCAGCAGCTCCGGGACAGGGGAACAAGAGACCCAGTACTTC. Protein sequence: CASSSGTGEQETQYF.

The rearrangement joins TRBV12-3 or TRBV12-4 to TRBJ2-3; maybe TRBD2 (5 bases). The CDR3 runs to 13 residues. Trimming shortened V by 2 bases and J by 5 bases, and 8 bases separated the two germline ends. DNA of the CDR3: TGTGCCAGCAGTTTACTAAGCGGAGATACGCAGTATTTT. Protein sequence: CASSLLSGDTQYF.

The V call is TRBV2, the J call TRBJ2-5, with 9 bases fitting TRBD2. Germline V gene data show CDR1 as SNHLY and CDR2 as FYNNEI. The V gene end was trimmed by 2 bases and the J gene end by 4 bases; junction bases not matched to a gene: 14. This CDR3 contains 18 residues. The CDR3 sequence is CASSERGNGGRARETQYF. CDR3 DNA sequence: TGTGCCAGCAGTGAACGTGGTAATGGCGGGAGGGCCAGAGAGACCCAGTACTTC.

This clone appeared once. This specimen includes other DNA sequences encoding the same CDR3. CDR3: CASSPGTGPNYGYTF. The CDR3 nucleotides are TGTGCCAGCTCACCAGGGACAGGGCCGAACTATGGCTACACCTTC. This chain links TRBV18 with TRBJ1-2; TRBD1 agrees at 9 bases. This CDR3 is 15 amino acids long. In germline, CDR1 is KGHSH, CDR2 LQKENI. V gave up 2 bases and J gave up 2 bases; unmatched junction bases: 3.

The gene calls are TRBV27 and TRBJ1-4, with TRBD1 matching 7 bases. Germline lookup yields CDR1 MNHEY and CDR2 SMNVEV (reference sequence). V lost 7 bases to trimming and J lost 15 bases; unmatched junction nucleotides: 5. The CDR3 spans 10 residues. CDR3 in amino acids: CASIGTALFF. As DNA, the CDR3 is TGTGCCAGCATCGGGACAGCCTTGTTTTTT.

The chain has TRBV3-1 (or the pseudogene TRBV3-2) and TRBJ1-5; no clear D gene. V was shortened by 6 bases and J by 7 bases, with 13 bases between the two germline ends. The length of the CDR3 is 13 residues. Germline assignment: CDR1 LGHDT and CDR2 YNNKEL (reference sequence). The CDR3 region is CASSTSTAQPQHF. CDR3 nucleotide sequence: TGTGCCAGCAGTACCAGTACAGCCCAGCCCCAGCATTTT.

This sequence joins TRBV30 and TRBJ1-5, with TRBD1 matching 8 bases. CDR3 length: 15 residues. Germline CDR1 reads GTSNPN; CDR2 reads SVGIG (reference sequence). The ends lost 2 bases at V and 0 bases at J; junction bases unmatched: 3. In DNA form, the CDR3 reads TGTGCCTGGAGTCGTACAGGGGGTAGCAATCAGCCCCAGCATTTT. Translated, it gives CAWSRTGGSNQPQHF. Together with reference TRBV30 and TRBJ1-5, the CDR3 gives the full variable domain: SQTIHQWPATLVQPVGSPLSLECTVEGTSNPNLYWYRQAAGRGLQLLFYSVGIGQISSEVPQNLSASRPQDRQFILSSKKLLLSDSGFYLCAWSRTGGSNQPQHFGDGTRLSIL.

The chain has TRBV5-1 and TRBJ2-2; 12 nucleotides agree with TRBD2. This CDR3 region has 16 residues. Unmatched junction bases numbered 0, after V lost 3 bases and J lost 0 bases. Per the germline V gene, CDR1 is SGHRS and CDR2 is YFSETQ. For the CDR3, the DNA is TGCGCCAGCAGCTGGACTAGCGGGACGAACACCGGGGAGCTGTTTTTT. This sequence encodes CASSWTSGTNTGELFF. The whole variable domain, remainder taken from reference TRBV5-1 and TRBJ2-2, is KAGVTQTPRYLIKTRGQQVTLSCSPISGHRSVSWYQQTPGQGLQFLFEYFSETQRNKGNFPGRFSGRQFSNSRSEMNVSTLELGDSALYLCASSWTSGTNTGELFFGEGSRLTVL.

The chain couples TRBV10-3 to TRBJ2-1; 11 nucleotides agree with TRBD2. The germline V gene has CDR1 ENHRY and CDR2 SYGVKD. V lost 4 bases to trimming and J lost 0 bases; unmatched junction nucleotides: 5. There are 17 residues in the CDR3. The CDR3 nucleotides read TGTGCCATCAGTGGGACTAGCGGGTATAGCTCCTACAATGAGCAGTTCTTC. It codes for CAISGTSGYSSYNEQFF.

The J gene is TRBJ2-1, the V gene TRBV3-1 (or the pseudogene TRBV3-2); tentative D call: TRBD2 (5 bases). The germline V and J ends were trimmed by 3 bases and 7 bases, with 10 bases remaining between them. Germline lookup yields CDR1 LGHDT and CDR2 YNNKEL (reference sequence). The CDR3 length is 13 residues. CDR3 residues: CASSQYSVNEQFF. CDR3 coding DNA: TGTGCCAGCAGCCAGTATAGCGTTAATGAGCAGTTCTTC.

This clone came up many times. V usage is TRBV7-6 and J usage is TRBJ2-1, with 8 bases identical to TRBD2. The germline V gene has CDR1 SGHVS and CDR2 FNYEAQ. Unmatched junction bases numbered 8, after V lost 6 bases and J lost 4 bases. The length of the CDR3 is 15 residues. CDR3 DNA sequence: TGTGCCAGCAGTCATAGCGGGGAAGCTTACAATGAGCAGTTCTTC. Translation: CASSHSGEAYNEQFF.

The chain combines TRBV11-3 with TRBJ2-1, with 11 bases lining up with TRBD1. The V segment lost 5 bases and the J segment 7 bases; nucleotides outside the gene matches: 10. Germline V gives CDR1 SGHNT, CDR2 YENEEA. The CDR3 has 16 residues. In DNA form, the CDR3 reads TGTGCCAGCAGCCGAGATGGACAGGGGGCGGGGAATGAGCAGTTCTTC. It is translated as CASSRDGQGAGNEQFF.

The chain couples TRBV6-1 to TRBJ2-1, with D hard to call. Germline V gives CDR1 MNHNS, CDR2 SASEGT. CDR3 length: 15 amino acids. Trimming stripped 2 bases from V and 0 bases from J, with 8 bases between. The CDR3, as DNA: TGTGCCAGCAGTGAACGAGGATACTCCTACAATGAGCAGTTCTTC. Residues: CASSERGYSYNEQFF.

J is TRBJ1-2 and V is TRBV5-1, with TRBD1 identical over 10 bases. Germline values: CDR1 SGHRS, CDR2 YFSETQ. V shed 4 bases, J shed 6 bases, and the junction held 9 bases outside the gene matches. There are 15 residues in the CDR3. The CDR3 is CASSGGQGNGNGYTF. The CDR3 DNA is TGCGCCAGCAGCGGGGGACAGGGGAATGGAAATGGCTACACCTTC.

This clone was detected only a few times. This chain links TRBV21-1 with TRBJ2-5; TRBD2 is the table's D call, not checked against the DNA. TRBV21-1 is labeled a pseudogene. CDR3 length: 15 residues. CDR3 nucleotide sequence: TGTGCCAGCAGCATCTTCACTAGCGAACAAGAGACCCAGTACTTC. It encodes CASSIFTSEQETQYF.

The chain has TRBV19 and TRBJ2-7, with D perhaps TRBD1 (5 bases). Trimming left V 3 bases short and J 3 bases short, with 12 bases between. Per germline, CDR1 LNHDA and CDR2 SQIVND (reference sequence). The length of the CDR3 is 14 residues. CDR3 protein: CASSMQAGHYEQYF. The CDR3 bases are TGTGCCAGTAGTATGCAGGCCGGACACTACGAGCAGTACTTC.